The rows below give T cell receptor beta chains drawn from one sample of a study of a mutant IDH1 vaccine in newly diagnosed glioma. Their specific antigens are unknown. Method: immunoSEQ multiplex PCR; TCRdb's copy keeps in-frame clones and lacks some. The sample holds 45,000 to 70,000 clones; 75% to 85% are singletons and the top ten take approximately 3.6%. This specimen consisted of PBMCs, obtained from a glioma patient whose treatment included an IDH1 peptide vaccine. These receptors all come from a man aged 30-40 years with glioma. The CDR3 runs from the conserved cysteine through the conserved F or W. The D gene is left open where the match is weak. Expanded clones get a size class; other rows say once, few or many, or leave the size out.

j_call: TRBJ2-5; v_call: TRBV7-9; d_call: TRBD2; clone_size: .; cdr3_nt: TGTGCCAGCAGCCCAAGATGGGGGGGCCAAGAGACCCAGTACTTC; cdr3_aa: CASSPRWGGQETQYF
j_call: TRBJ2-1; v_call: TRBV27; d_call: .; clone_size: .; cdr3_nt: TGTGCCAGCAGTTCCCTACAGGGTTACAATGAGCAGTTCTTC; cdr3_aa: CASSSLQGYNEQFF
j_call: TRBJ1-2; v_call: TRBV5-1; d_call: TRBD1; clone_size: .; cdr3_nt: TGCGCCAGCAGCCAGGGGCATTGGACAGGCGTGACTTCTAACTATGGCTACACCTTC; cdr3_aa: CASSQGHWTGVTSNYGYTF
j_call: TRBJ2-5; v_call: TRBV5-4; d_call: .; clone_size: .; cdr3_nt: TGTGCCAGCGGGTCTGCGCGGGGAGAGACCCAGTACTTC; cdr3_aa: CASGSARGETQYF
j_call: TRBJ2-5; v_call: TRBV5-1; d_call: .; clone_size: .; cdr3_nt: TGCGCCAGCAGCTTGCTACAGGGTCAAGAGACCCAGTACTTC; cdr3_aa: CASSLLQGQETQYF
j_call: TRBJ1-4; v_call: TRBV18; d_call: TRBD1; clone_size: .; cdr3_nt: TGTGCCAGCTCACTACAGGGGTCGTCTAATGAAAAACTGTTTTTT; cdr3_aa: CASSLQGSSNEKLFF
j_call: TRBJ1-4; v_call: TRBV19; d_call: .; clone_size: .; cdr3_nt: TGTGCCAGTAGTATAAGGCAGCGTGCGGAAAAACTGTTTTTT; cdr3_aa: CASSIRQRAEKLFF
j_call: TRBJ2-7; v_call: TRBV6-1; d_call: TRBD1; clone_size: .; cdr3_nt: TGTGCCGCCCAGGGGGACCAGTCCTACGAGCAGTACTTC; cdr3_aa: CAAQGDQSYEQYF
j_call: TRBJ1-5; v_call: TRBV4-1; d_call: .; clone_size: few; cdr3_nt: TGCGCCAGCAGCCAAGGTGGAAGCAATCAGCCCCAGCATTTT; cdr3_aa: CASSQGGSNQPQHF
j_call: TRBJ1-5; v_call: TRBV27; d_call: TRBD1; clone_size: .; cdr3_nt: TGTGCCAGCAGTAGGGGACAGGGGAACAATCAGCCCCAGCATTTT; cdr3_aa: CASSRGQGNNQPQHF
j_call: TRBJ2-7; v_call: TRBV5-4; d_call: .; clone_size: .; cdr3_nt: TGTGCCGGCAGCGCCCTCGGAGGGGGACATGGGGAGCAGTACTTC; cdr3_aa: CAGSALGGGHGEQYF
j_call: TRBJ1-2; v_call: TRBV7-9; d_call: .; clone_size: .; cdr3_nt: TGTGCCAGCAGCTACCGCAGACAGGATCCGAGTAAGGGATGTGGCTACACCTTC; cdr3_aa: CASSYRRQDPSKGCGYTF
j_call: TRBJ1-6; v_call: TRBV7-9; d_call: .; clone_size: .; cdr3_nt: TGTGCCAGCAGCTTAGAACAGCTAAATTCACCCCTCCACTTT; cdr3_aa: CASSLEQLNSPLHF
j_call: TRBJ1-1; v_call: TRBV5-5; d_call: .; clone_size: .; cdr3_nt: TGTGCCAGCAGCTTGTGGCTACAGATAGCAAACACTGAAGCTTTCTTT; cdr3_aa: CASSLWLQIANTEAFF
j_call: TRBJ2-7; v_call: TRBV19; d_call: TRBD2; clone_size: once; cdr3_nt: TGTGCCAGTAGTGAACAGGGACTAGTTTCCTACGAGCAGTACTTC; cdr3_aa: CASSEQGLVSYEQYF
j_call: TRBJ1-6; v_call: TRBV7-9; d_call: .; clone_size: once; cdr3_nt: TGTGCCAGCAGCTTTATGGGTAATTCACCCCTCCACTTT; cdr3_aa: CASSFMGNSPLHF
j_call: TRBJ1-5; v_call: TRBV4-1; d_call: .; clone_size: .; cdr3_nt: TGCGCCAGCAGCCCACAAGAGAATAGCAATCAGCCCCAGCATTTT; cdr3_aa: CASSPQENSNQPQHF
j_call: TRBJ1-1; v_call: TRBV10-1; d_call: TRBD1; clone_size: .; cdr3_nt: TGCGCCAGCAGCGCTGGGACAGTCACTGAAGCTTTCTTT; cdr3_aa: CASSAGTVTEAFF
j_call: TRBJ2-2; v_call: TRBV5-1; d_call: TRBD2; clone_size: .; cdr3_nt: TGCGCCAGCAGCTCCGGACTAGTCGGCACCGGGGAGCTGTTTTTT; cdr3_aa: CASSSGLVGTGELFF
j_call: TRBJ2-7; v_call: TRBV28; d_call: .; clone_size: .; cdr3_nt: TGTGCCAGCAGATCACAGGGAGGACGTTCCTACGAGCAGTACTTC; cdr3_aa: CASRSQGGRSYEQYF
j_call: TRBJ2-5; v_call: TRBV13; d_call: TRBD2; clone_size: .; cdr3_nt: TGTGCCAGCAGCTATAAGGGACTAAGTCAAGAGACCCAGTACTTC; cdr3_aa: CASSYKGLSQETQYF
j_call: TRBJ2-2; v_call: TRBV29-1; d_call: TRBD1; clone_size: .; cdr3_nt: TGCAGCGTGGGAGGACAGGGGATCGGGGAGCTGTTTTTT; cdr3_aa: CSVGGQGIGELFF
j_call: TRBJ2-5; v_call: TRBV20-1; d_call: .; clone_size: .; cdr3_nt: TGCAGTGCTGAGGGACGGGACACCCAGTACTTC; cdr3_aa: CSAEGRDTQYF
j_call: TRBJ1-5; v_call: TRBV7-8; d_call: .; clone_size: once; cdr3_nt: TGTGCCAGCAGCCTAGGAAGCGGGAATCAGCCCCAGCATTTT; cdr3_aa: CASSLGSGNQPQHF
j_call: TRBJ1-6; v_call: TRBV2; d_call: TRBD1; clone_size: .; cdr3_nt: TGTGCCAGCAGTGACCAAAGGGGACAGGGAAATTCACCCCTCCACTTT; cdr3_aa: CASSDQRGQGNSPLHF
j_call: TRBJ2-1; v_call: TRBV7-2; d_call: TRBD2; clone_size: .; cdr3_nt: TGTGCCAGCAGCTTATTACAACTAGCGGGTTACAATGAGCAGTTCTTC; cdr3_aa: CASSLLQLAGYNEQFF
j_call: TRBJ2-1; v_call: TRBV5-5; d_call: .; clone_size: .; cdr3_nt: TGTGCCAGCAGCTTGGGATTAGGGCGGGTCTCCTACAATGAGCAGTTCTTC; cdr3_aa: CASSLGLGRVSYNEQFF
j_call: TRBJ2-3; v_call: TRBV7-9; d_call: TRBD2; clone_size: .; cdr3_nt: TGTGCCAGCAGCTTATTGGCGGGGGGCCTCACAGATACGCAGTATTTT; cdr3_aa: CASSLLAGGLTDTQYF
j_call: TRBJ1-2; v_call: TRBV4-1; d_call: TRBD1; clone_size: .; cdr3_nt: TGCGCCAGCAGGCGGGTCTCGGGTCGACAGGGGAACTATGGCTACACCTTC; cdr3_aa: CASRRVSGRQGNYGYTF
j_call: TRBJ2-7; v_call: TRBV28; d_call: .; clone_size: large; cdr3_nt: TGTGCCACCCTGAACAGGAGGAGCTCCTACGAGCAGTACTTC; cdr3_aa: CATLNRRSSYEQYF
j_call: TRBJ1-1; v_call: TRBV7-9; d_call: .; clone_size: .; cdr3_nt: TGTGCCAGCAGCTCGTCTTACACTGAAGCTTTCTTT; cdr3_aa: CASSSSYTEAFF
j_call: TRBJ2-1; v_call: TRBV6-6; d_call: .; clone_size: .; cdr3_nt: TGTGCCACCGGGACGAAGCCGAATGAGCAGTTCTTC; cdr3_aa: CATGTKPNEQFF
j_call: TRBJ2-2; v_call: TRBV28; d_call: TRBD1; clone_size: .; cdr3_nt: TGTGCCAGCAGTTTACCCACGTTGAGGGGGCATGACGGGGAGCTGTTTTTT; cdr3_aa: CASSLPTLRGHDGELFF
j_call: TRBJ2-7; v_call: TRBV28; d_call: .; clone_size: once; cdr3_nt: TGTGCCAGCAGGCCACTATTTCAAGCTGGTTGGGCCTACGAGCAGTACTTC; cdr3_aa: CASRPLFQAGWAYEQYF
j_call: TRBJ2-7; v_call: TRBV10-2; d_call: TRBD2; clone_size: .; cdr3_nt: TGCGCCAGCAGCGAAAGCGGGGGTAGAACCTACGAGCAGTACTTC; cdr3_aa: CASSESGGRTYEQYF
j_call: TRBJ2-3; v_call: TRBV19; d_call: .; clone_size: .; cdr3_nt: TGTGCCAGTAGCACCAATAAGGGGGGACTTACCACAGATACGCAGTATTTT; cdr3_aa: CASSTNKGGLTTDTQYF
j_call: TRBJ1-5; v_call: TRBV4-1; d_call: .; clone_size: few; cdr3_nt: TGCGCCAGCAGCCAAGATCTGGGTAGGGAGAATCAGCCCCAGCATTTT; cdr3_aa: CASSQDLGRENQPQHF